This T cell receptor beta chain was recovered during a study of PD-L1 blockade in urothelial cancer. Study in general: About 85% of the roughly 30 patients comprised males who had bladder-origin urothelial cancer.

This clone was observed a single time. TCRdb's copy holds only in-frame clones and misses some; the assay was immunoSEQ multiplex PCR. The sample contains roughly 84,000 clones, over 80% of which appear only once. The sample in question was PBMCs, obtained around atezolizumab (anti-PD-L1) treatment. This clonotype originated in a man between 65 and 85 years old with urothelial cancer.

The CDR3 bases are TGTGCCAGCAGTCCCTACCCGTGGGGGAGAGGGGGAGACACTGAAGCTTTCTTT. Translated: CASSPYPWGRGGDTEAFF. The chain employs TRBV27 and TRBJ1-1; TRBD1 is a possible D gene (6 bases). Germline loops: CDR1 MNHEY, CDR2 SMNVEV (reference sequence). V lost 5 bases and J lost 3, with 25 bases in between. The CDR3 totals 18 residues.